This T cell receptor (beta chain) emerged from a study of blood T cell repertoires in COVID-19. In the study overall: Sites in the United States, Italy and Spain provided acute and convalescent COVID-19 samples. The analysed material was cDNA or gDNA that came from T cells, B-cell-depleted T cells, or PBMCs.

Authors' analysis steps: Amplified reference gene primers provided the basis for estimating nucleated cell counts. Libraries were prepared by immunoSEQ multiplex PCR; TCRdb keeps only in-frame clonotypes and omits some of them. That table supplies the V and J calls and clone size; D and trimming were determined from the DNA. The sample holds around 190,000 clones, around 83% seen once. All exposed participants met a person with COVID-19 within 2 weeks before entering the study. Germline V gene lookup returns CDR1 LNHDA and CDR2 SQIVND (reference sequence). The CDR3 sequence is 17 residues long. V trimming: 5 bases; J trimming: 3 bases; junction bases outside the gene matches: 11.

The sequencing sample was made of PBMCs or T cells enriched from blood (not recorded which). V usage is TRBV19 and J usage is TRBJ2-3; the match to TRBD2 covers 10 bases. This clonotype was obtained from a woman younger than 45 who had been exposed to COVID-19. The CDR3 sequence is CASSGELAGTGTDTQYF. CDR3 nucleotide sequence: TGTGCCAGTAGTGGAGAACTAGCGGGGACTGGGACAGATACGCAGTATTTT.